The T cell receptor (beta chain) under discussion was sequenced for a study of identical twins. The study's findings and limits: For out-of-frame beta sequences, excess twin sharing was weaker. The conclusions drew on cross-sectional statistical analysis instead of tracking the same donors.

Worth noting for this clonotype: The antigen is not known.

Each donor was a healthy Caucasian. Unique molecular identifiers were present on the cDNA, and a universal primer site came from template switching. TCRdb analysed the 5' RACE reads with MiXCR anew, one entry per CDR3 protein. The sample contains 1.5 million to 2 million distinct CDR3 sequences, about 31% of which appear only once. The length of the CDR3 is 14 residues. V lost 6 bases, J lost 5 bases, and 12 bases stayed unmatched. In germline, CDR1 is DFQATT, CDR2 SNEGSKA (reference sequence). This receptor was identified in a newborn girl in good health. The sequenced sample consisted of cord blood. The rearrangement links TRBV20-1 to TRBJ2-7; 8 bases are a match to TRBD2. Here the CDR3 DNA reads TGCAGTGCGACGCGTAGCGGGGCCTATGACGAGCAGTACTTC. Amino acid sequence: CSATRSGAYDEQYF.